The text below deals with one T cell receptor beta chain. As yet, its antigen is unknown. The V gene's germline CDR1 is SGHDT and CDR2 YYEEEE. The CDR3 extends over 15 amino acids. This sample is part of a study of tumor and adjacent non-tumor tissue in lung cancer. Study in general: Stage I to III disease affected about nine men and roughly 5 women aged about 31 to 80.

The template was RNA from unsorted bulk tissue. This non-tumor lung sample came from over 3 cm beyond the tumor edge. Between August and November 2014, newly diagnosed, chemotherapy-naive lung cancer patients underwent thoracic surgery in China. The library came from three nested PCR rounds adapted from ARM-PCR protocols. TCRdb fed the multiplex PCR reads into MiXCR, producing one record per CDR3 protein. The profile shows more than 55,000 distinct CDR3 sequences, more than 75% of them singletons. The study's findings and limits: Normal lung showed higher cumulative top 100 clone frequency than tumor.

The sample taken for sequencing was distant non-tumor lung tissue. The rearrangement joins TRBV5-6 to TRBJ1-2; 7 bases align to TRBD1. This receptor was taken from a man aged 60-69 years with non-small cell lung cancer. CDR3 coding DNA: TGTAGCAGTAGCGGCGCGACAGGGATTAACTATGGCTACACCTTC. This translates into CSSSGATGINYGYTF.